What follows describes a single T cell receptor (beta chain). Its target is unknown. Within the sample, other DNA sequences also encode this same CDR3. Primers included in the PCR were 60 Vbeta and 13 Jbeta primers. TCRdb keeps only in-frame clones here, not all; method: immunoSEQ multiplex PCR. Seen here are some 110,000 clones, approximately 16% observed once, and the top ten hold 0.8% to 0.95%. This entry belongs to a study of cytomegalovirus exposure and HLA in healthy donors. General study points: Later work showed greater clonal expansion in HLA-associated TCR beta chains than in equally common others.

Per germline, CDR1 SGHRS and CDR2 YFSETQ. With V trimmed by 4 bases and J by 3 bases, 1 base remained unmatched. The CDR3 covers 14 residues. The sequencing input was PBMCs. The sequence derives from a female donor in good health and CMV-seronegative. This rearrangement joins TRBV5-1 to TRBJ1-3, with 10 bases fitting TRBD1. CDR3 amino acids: CASSDRGLGNTIYF. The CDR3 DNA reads TGCGCCAGCAGCGACAGGGGGCTTGGAAACACCATATATTTT.